The next 17 T cell receptor beta chains were all read from a single sample in a study of CXCR3-negative and CXCR3-positive naive CD8 T cells. Regarding the study as a whole: Naive cells with CXCR3 showed TRB CDR3s that were more hydrophobic than those in CXCR3-negative naive cells.

Their antigens are not known. The method, 5' RACE with UMI labels, was used to prepare the TRB cDNA libraries. TCRdb re-called the 5' RACE reads and catalogs CDR3 proteins one per entry, DNA excluded. The table lists 150,000 to 180,000 distinct CDR3 sequences. The source material was naive CXCR3+ CD8+ T cells from blood. As to subset: CD45RO-CCR7+CD27+CD95- naive CD8+ T cells expressing CXCR3 (TNR3+). All receptors come from a human donor in good health. Some clones in this sample may be carry-over from other donors' samples.

V usage is TRBV21-1 and J usage is TRBJ2-1; TCRdb lists TRBD1, though no DNA is available to test this call. TRBV21-1 is flagged as a pseudogene. CDR3 size: 13 residues. The CDR3 region is CASSNTGVGRYFF.

The chain links TRBV28 to TRBJ1-6. Looked up from germline, CDR1 is MDHEN and CDR2 is SYDVKM. The CDR3 runs 16 residues. The CDR3 is CASTRVGPASNSPLHF.

The chain uses TRBV13 and TRBJ1-5. The germline V gene has CDR1 PRHDT and CDR2 FYEKMQ (reference sequence). This CDR3 has 15 amino acids. CDR3 amino acids: CASSLGQGVDQPQHF.

The CDR3 here is CASSQDSGTETEAFF. The chain links TRBV4-3 to TRBJ1-1. The CDR3 has 15 residues. Germline V gene lookup returns CDR1 LGHNA and CDR2 YSLEER.

The rearrangement links TRBV25-1 to TRBJ2-1; TCRdb's D gene call, TRBD1, goes unchecked for lack of DNA. CDR1 is MGHDK, CDR2 SYGVNS, per germline. The CDR3 extends over 14 amino acids. Here the CDR3 reads CASSEGHRNNEQFF.

The chain carries TRBV4-1 and TRBJ2-7; checking the TCRdb D call of TRBD2 is not possible without DNA. Germline loops: CDR1 MGHRA, CDR2 YSYEKL. The CDR3 is 16 residues long. The CDR3 sequence: CASSQDSSGKSYEQYF.

The chain carries TRBV5-1 and TRBJ1-1; TCRdb calls TRBD1, which cannot be checked without DNA. The germline V gene has CDR1 SGHRS and CDR2 YFSETQ. CDR3 size: 11 residues. CDR3 sequence reads: CANRPGQGAPF. Based on the CDR3 plus reference TRBV5-1 and TRBJ1-1, the full variable domain is KAGVTQTPRYLIKTRGQQVTLSCSPISGHRSVSWYQQTPGQGLQFLFEYFSETQRNKGNFPGRFSGRQFSNSRSEMNVSTLELGDSALYLCANRPGQGAPFGQGTRLTVV.

The chain combines TRBV19 with TRBJ2-3; TCRdb's D gene call, TRBD1, goes unchecked for lack of DNA. From germline, CDR1 is LNHDA and CDR2 SQIVND (reference sequence). The CDR3 runs to 14 residues. The CDR3 loop is CASSMGQEADTQYF.

Here the CDR3 reads CASSSRAHSNQPQHF. The chain uses TRBV12-3 or TRBV12-4 and TRBJ1-5. The CDR3 is 15 amino acids.

CDR3 protein: CASNGREGSGELFF. J is TRBJ2-2 and V is TRBV9; TCRdb proposes TRBD1, but this gene call is untestable without DNA. Germline lookup yields CDR1 SGDLS and CDR2 YYNGEE. The CDR3 consists of 14 residues. The full variable domain, with the rest looked up from reference TRBV9 and TRBJ2-2, is DSGVTQTPKHLITATGQRVTLRCSPRSGDLSVYWYQQSLDQGLQFLIQYYNGEERAKGNILERFSAQQFPDLHSELNLSSLELGDSALYFCASNGREGSGELFFGEGSRLTVL.

This chain joins TRBV7-3 and TRBJ2-2. Germline V gives CDR1 SGHTA, CDR2 FQGTGA. This CDR3 spans 18 amino acids. CDR3 region: CASSPHHLQAINTGELFF.

V gene TRBV4-1 combines with J gene TRBJ2-4; the D gene TCRdb calls, TRBD1, cannot be checked with no DNA. The germline V gene has CDR1 MGHRA and CDR2 YSYEKL. The CDR3 is 17 residues long. The CDR3 loop is CASSQHRDRGQGDIQYF.

The chain links TRBV12-3 or TRBV12-4 to TRBJ2-1; TCRdb reports TRBD1, a call that lacks DNA to check it against. CDR3 length: 11 amino acids. The CDR3 here is CASSPGVEQFF.

The V call is TRBV20-1, the J call TRBJ2-3; TCRdb's assignment of TRBD2 cannot be checked, as there is no DNA. In germline, CDR1 is DFQATT, CDR2 SNEGSKA (reference sequence). CDR3 length equals 16 residues. The CDR3 protein is CSATPLAGLPGDTQYF.

The genes are TRBV20-1 and TRBJ2-1. Looked up from germline, CDR1 is DFQATT and CDR2 is SNEGSKA (reference sequence). This CDR3 region has 14 residues. CDR3 region: CSAREDSSYNEQFF.

The rearrangement links TRBV7-8 to TRBJ2-7; TCRdb's D gene call, TRBD1, goes unchecked for lack of DNA. Germline CDR1 and CDR2: SGHVS and FQNEAQ. The CDR3 is 13 residues long. CDR3 sequence: CASSADKTYEQYF.

The genes are TRBV27 and TRBJ2-3; TCRdb's D gene call, TRBD1, goes unchecked for lack of DNA. Per germline, CDR1 MNHEY and CDR2 SMNVEV (reference sequence). CDR3 length: 17 residues. The CDR3 here is CASSLLDKPGTTDTQYF.